These 30 T cell receptor beta chains came from one sample sequenced in a study of cytomegalovirus exposure and HLA in healthy donors. The protocol was immunoSEQ multiplex PCR, while the TCRdb copy is restricted to in-frame clones and leaves out a portion. The sample has over 200,000 clones, almost 90% seen once. The sample was PBMCs. Receptors originate from a woman aged 18-35 years in good health and CMV-seronegative.

This clone was picked up a small number of times. The chain couples TRBV28 to TRBJ2-7, with 10 bases lining up with TRBD1. CDR1 is MDHEN, CDR2 SYDVKM, per germline. Trimming at V came to 6 bases and at J to 3 bases, leaving 8 bases not matched to a gene. The CDR3 covers 15 residues. The DNA of the CDR3 is TGTGCCAGCAGAAAAAGACAGGGGGCACTCTACGAGCAGTACTTC. It codes for CASRKRQGALYEQYF.

The chain uses TRBV5-1 and TRBJ1-4; TRBD1 agrees at 9 bases. This CDR3 contains 16 residues. The ends lost 5 bases at V and 10 bases at J; junction bases unmatched: 15. Germline V CDR1 and CDR2: SGHRS, YFSETQ. CDR3 nucleotide sequence: TGCGCCAGCAGGGATCACCGGGACAGGGACTTCGGAAAACTGTTTTTT. Encoded protein: CASRDHRDRDFGKLFF.

This chain uses TRBV27 with TRBJ2-7; 7 nucleotides line up with TRBD1. This CDR3 is 15 amino acids long. Trimming cost V 6 bases and J 5 bases; bases outside gene matches: 13. In germline, CDR1 is MNHEY, CDR2 SMNVEV (reference sequence). The CDR3 DNA sequence: TGTGCCAGCAGCCCTTCCCTGGTCGACAGGGACGAGCAGTACTTC. Its translation is CASSPSLVDRDEQYF.

The genes are TRBV5-6 and TRBJ2-4, with 14 bases fitting TRBD2. CDR1 and CDR2 (germline): SGHDT, YYEEEE. CDR3 size: 17 residues. V trimming: 1 base; J trimming: 5 bases; junction bases outside the gene matches: 5. In DNA form, the CDR3 reads TGTGCCAGCAGCTTGTCGACTAGCGGGAGGGGGGAAAACATTCAGTACTTC. It specifies CASSLSTSGRGENIQYF. The full variable domain, with the rest looked up from reference TRBV5-6 and TRBJ2-4, is DAGVTQSPTHLIKTRGQQVTLRCSPKSGHDTVSWYQQALGQGPQFIFQYYEEEERQRGNFPDRFSGHQFPNYSSELNVNALLLGDSALYLCASSLSTSGRGENIQYFGAGTRLSVL.

The genes are TRBV27 and TRBJ2-7, with 8 positions matching TRBD1. The CDR3 spans 15 residues. The germline CDR1 and CDR2 sequences are MNHEY and SMNVEV (reference sequence). Trimming took 3 bases from V and 4 from J; bases not matched to a gene: 8. CDR3 bases: TGTGCCAGCAGTTTTCTCCAGGGGGCGCTTTACGAGCAGTACTTC. Translated, it gives CASSFLQGALYEQYF.

This clone occurred once. The chain is built from TRBV5-6 and TRBJ2-3; 11 positions agree with TRBD2. Germline lookup yields CDR1 SGHDT and CDR2 YYEEEE. V dropped 2 bases and J dropped 4; count of bases not matched to a gene: 6. This CDR3 is 16 amino acids long. The DNA for the CDR3 is TGTGCCAGCAGCTTCGCTAGCGGGGGGAGGGCAGATACGCAGTATTTT. Protein sequence: CASSFASGGRADTQYF. The complete variable domain, with remaining parts taken from reference TRBV5-6 and TRBJ2-3, reads DAGVTQSPTHLIKTRGQQVTLRCSPKSGHDTVSWYQQALGQGPQFIFQYYEEEERQRGNFPDRFSGHQFPNYSSELNVNALLLGDSALYLCASSFASGGRADTQYFGPGTRLTVL.

This chain links TRBV13 with TRBJ1-4; 11 nucleotides line up with TRBD1. This CDR3 spans 16 amino acids. Germline CDR1 is PRHDT and CDR2 is FYEKMQ (reference sequence). V trimming: 4 bases; J trimming: 5 bases; junction bases outside the gene matches: 6. The CDR3 sequence is CASSSGRDRGNEKLFF. The CDR3 DNA reads as TGTGCCAGCAGCTCCGGAAGGGACAGGGGGAATGAAAAACTGTTTTTT.

The V call is TRBV12-5, the J call TRBJ2-7, with 10 positions matching TRBD2. Germline V gives CDR1 LGHNT, CDR2 FRNRAP. The CDR3 covers 17 residues. J gave up 0 bases and V 5 bases, and 10 bases lay outside the gene matches. The CDR3 here is CASGPLLAGVHSYEQYF. The CDR3 region has the DNA TGTGCTAGTGGTCCCCTTCTAGCGGGGGTGCACTCCTACGAGCAGTACTTC.

The V call is TRBV7-9, the J call TRBJ2-7, with TRBD1 as a possible D gene (6 bases). Germline CDR1 and CDR2: SEHNR and FQNEAQ (reference sequence). Trimming took off 2 bases at V and 3 bases at J, with 14 bases between the two ends. The CDR3 runs 15 residues. CDR3 nucleotide sequence: TGTGCCAGCAGCTTAAACAGGGAGAAGGACTACGAGCAGTACTTC. Its protein product is CASSLNREKDYEQYF. Using reference TRBV7-9 and TRBJ2-7 for the parts outside the CDR3, the full variable domain is DTGVSQNPRHKITKRGQNVTFRCDPISEHNRLYWYRQTLGQGPEFLTYFQNEAQLEKSRLLSDRFSAERPKGSFSTLEIQRTEQGDSAMYLCASSLNREKDYEQYFGPGTRLTVT.

Here the CDR3 DNA reads TGCGCCAGCAGCCAAGTTGAGGGGGCTACTGGAAACACCATATATTTT. Its translation is CASSQVEGATGNTIYF. The genes are TRBV4-1 and TRBJ1-3; 7 bases line up with TRBD1. The J segment lost 2 bases and the V segment lost 1 base, leaving 5 bases of the junction unmatched. CDR1 and CDR2 (germline): MGHRA, YSYEKL. The CDR3 is 16 residues long.

V usage is TRBV7-9 and J usage is TRBJ2-1; tentatively, D is TRBD2 (6 bases). V gave up 5 bases and J gave up 5 bases, with 19 bases separating them. Germline assignment: CDR1 SEHNR and CDR2 FQNEAQ (reference sequence). The CDR3 has 16 residues. This CDR3 is CASSRASATTHNEQFF. The DNA of the CDR3 is TGTGCCAGCAGCCGTGCTAGCGCCACCACTCACAATGAGCAGTTCTTC.

The V call is TRBV4-1, the J call TRBJ2-7, with 7 bases aligning to TRBD2. The germline V gene encodes CDR1 MGHRA and CDR2 YSYEKL. This CDR3 is built from 14 residues. V shed 1 base, J shed 6 bases, and the junction held 6 bases outside the gene matches. The CDR3 DNA sequence: TGCGCCAGCAGCCAAGGGACTAGGAGTATCGAGCAGTACTTC. This codes for CASSQGTRSIEQYF.

The V gene is TRBV7-9, the J gene TRBJ2-1; 7 nucleotides match TRBD1. V shed 5 bases and J 5 bases; nucleotides not matched to a gene: 15. CDR1 SEHNR and CDR2 FQNEAQ come from the germline V gene (reference sequence). The length of the CDR3 is 17 residues. The DNA for the CDR3 is TGTGCCAGCAGCCAGGCAGGGGGTATGTTCCTGAACAATGAGCAGTTCTTC. Translating gives CASSQAGGMFLNNEQFF.

The V and J genes are TRBV28 and TRBJ1-5; 7 bases are shared with TRBD1. Trimming removed 5 bases from V and 11 bases from J; junction bases left unmatched: 12. Per the germline V gene, CDR1 is MDHEN and CDR2 is SYDVKM. The CDR3 spans 14 residues. In DNA, the CDR3 is TGTGCCAGCAGTCCCGGACAGGTGGGGTCGGCCCAGCATTTT. Residues: CASSPGQVGSAQHF.

The CDR3 bases are TGTGCCACAAGACAGGGTTGGGACACTGAAGCTTTCTTT. This gives the protein CATRQGWDTEAFF. The chain uses TRBV10-3 and TRBJ1-1; 7 bases fit TRBD1. The length of the CDR3 is 13 residues. The germline gives CDR1 ENHRY, CDR2 SYGVKD. V trimming: 10 bases; J trimming: 3 bases; junction bases outside the gene matches: 8.

The CDR3 region has the DNA TGTGCCAGCCGGACGGGAGTTGTAGAGACCCAGTACTTC. It codes for CASRTGVVETQYF. The gene calls are TRBV2 and TRBJ2-5, with D possibly TRBD2 on 6 matching bases. This CDR3 is built from 13 residues. Trimming took off 8 bases at V and 4 bases at J, with 14 bases between the two ends. Germline values: CDR1 SNHLY, CDR2 FYNNEI.

This clone was observed a single time. V gene TRBV5-4 combines with J gene TRBJ2-5; maybe TRBD2 (6 bases). Germline V lookup: CDR1 SGHNT, CDR2 YYREEE (reference sequence). The CDR3 runs to 13 residues. Trimming shortened V by 4 bases and J by 9 bases, and 16 bases separated the two germline ends. The CDR3 loop reads CASSRTPGGAQYF. The CDR3, as DNA: TGTGCCAGCAGCCGGACCCCGGGCGGGGCCCAGTACTTC.

This chain's CDR3 is CASSLGTSSFSYNEQFF. For the CDR3, the DNA is TGTGCCAGCAGCTTAGGAACGTCTAGCTTCTCCTACAATGAGCAGTTCTTC. V usage is TRBV7-2 and J usage is TRBJ2-1; D perhaps matches TRBD2 (5 bases). This CDR3 comprises 17 residues. V lost 1 base to trimming and J lost 0 bases, with 13 bases between them. Germline lookup yields CDR1 SGHTA and CDR2 FQGNSA. The variable domain in full, completed from reference TRBV7-2 and TRBJ2-1, reads GAGVSQSPSNKVTEKGKDVELRCDPISGHTALYWYRQSLGQGLEFLIYFQGNSAPDKSGLPSDRFSAERTGGSVSTLTIQRTQQEDSAVYLCASSLGTSSFSYNEQFFGPGTRLTVL.

V and J are TRBV28 and TRBJ2-1, with 8 bases identical to TRBD2. CDR1 MDHEN and CDR2 SYDVKM come from the germline V gene. V dropped 6 bases and J dropped 3; count of bases not matched to a gene: 7. CDR3 size: 15 residues. This chain's CDR3 is CASSRGGTNYNEQFF. The CDR3, as DNA: TGTGCCAGCAGCCGCGGGGGGACAAACTACAATGAGCAGTTCTTC.

The chain employs TRBV28 and TRBJ2-7; 9 bases fit TRBD1. The CDR3 contains 18 residues. Losses at the gene ends were 6 bases for V and 0 bases for J; bases not matched to a gene: 15. Germline assignment: CDR1 MDHEN and CDR2 SYDVKM. The CDR3 spells CASRDRGHLLPSSYEQYF. CDR3 DNA: TGTGCCAGCAGGGACAGGGGCCACTTACTTCCGAGCTCCTACGAGCAGTACTTC.

This clone was recorded once. V gene TRBV28 combines with J gene TRBJ2-7; TRBD1 is a possible D gene (5 bases). CDR1 is MDHEN and CDR2 is SYDVKM in the germline V gene. The CDR3 runs 15 residues. With 5 bases removed from V and 0 bases from J, the gap between germline ends came to 14 bases. Here the CDR3 reads CASSPDSSRSYEQYF. CDR3 coding DNA: TGTGCCAGCAGTCCCGACAGTTCCCGCTCCTACGAGCAGTACTTC.

This chain uses TRBV27 with TRBJ2-3, with 10 positions matching TRBD2. With 1 base clipped from V and 1 base from J, the junction kept 5 bases outside the gene matches. This CDR3 is built from 17 residues. Germline CDR1 is MNHEY and CDR2 is SMNVEV (reference sequence). CDR3 nucleotides: TGTGCCAGCAGTTTATGGGCTAGCGGGAGAGGCACAGATACGCAGTATTTT. It translates to CASSLWASGRGTDTQYF.

This chain uses TRBV7-9 with TRBJ2-1; 10 bases are a match to TRBD2. Germline V CDR1 and CDR2: SEHNR, FQNEAQ (reference sequence). Trimming cost V 1 base and J 10 bases; bases outside gene matches: 7. CDR3 length: 15 residues. CDR3 protein: CASSLGLAGAREQFF. The CDR3 DNA sequence: TGTGCCAGCAGCTTAGGCCTAGCGGGAGCCCGGGAGCAGTTCTTC.

DNA for the CDR3: TGTGCCAGCAGCGTAGGGGCACTAGCGGGAAATGAGCAGTTCTTC. As protein: CASSVGALAGNEQFF. V usage is TRBV9 and J usage is TRBJ2-1; 10 nucleotides match TRBD2. The CDR3 sequence is 15 residues long. Germline assignment: CDR1 SGDLS and CDR2 YYNGEE. The ends lost 0 bases at V and 7 bases at J; junction bases unmatched: 4.

The chain carries TRBV27 and TRBJ1-1; TRBD1 might be the D (5 bases). Germline V lookup: CDR1 MNHEY, CDR2 SMNVEV (reference sequence). Trimming shortened V by 6 bases and J by 4 bases, and 12 bases separated the two germline ends. The CDR3 has 13 residues. The CDR3 sequence is CASREQGTTEAFF. In DNA form, the CDR3 reads TGTGCCAGCAGAGAGCAGGGAACCACTGAAGCTTTCTTT.

J is TRBJ2-1 and V is TRBV4-3; 12 positions match TRBD2. The trim removed 1 base at V and 0 bases at J, leaving 7 bases unmatched. The germline V gene encodes CDR1 LGHNA and CDR2 YSLEER. The CDR3 spans 19 residues. The CDR3 region has the DNA TGCGCCAGCAGCCAAGTGACTAGCGGGAGCCCTAGCTCCTACAATGAGCAGTTCTTC. Translating it yields CASSQVTSGSPSSYNEQFF.

The chain links TRBV27 to TRBJ2-7; 8 nucleotides match TRBD1. V was pared by 4 bases and J by 2 bases, with 7 bases of the junction left unmatched. Germline-derived CDR1 and CDR2 are MNHEY and SMNVEV (reference sequence). The CDR3 totals 15 residues. The CDR3 bases are TGTGCCAGCAGTTCCGAGACAGGGGCGGCCTACGAGCAGTACTTC. The encoded protein is CASSSETGAAYEQYF.

This chain joins TRBV2 and TRBJ2-3, with 10 positions matching TRBD1. The ends lost 10 bases at V and 5 bases at J; junction bases unmatched: 3. Germline-derived CDR1 and CDR2 are SNHLY and FYNNEI. CDR3 length equals 12 residues. The CDR3 DNA reads as TGTGCCACAGGACAGGGGGGAGATACGCAGTATTTT. Its protein product is CATGQGGDTQYF.

The chain uses TRBV6-6 and TRBJ2-7, with 8 bases matching TRBD2. V gave up 4 bases and J gave up 7 bases; unmatched junction bases: 12. The CDR3 is 15 amino acids. Germline values: CDR1 MNHNY, CDR2 SVGAGI (reference sequence). CDR3 nucleotides: TGTGCCAGCAGTTGGAGATCGGGAGGGCCGGATGAGCAGTACTTC. This encodes CASSWRSGGPDEQYF.

This clone is a singleton in its sample. This sequence joins TRBV28 and TRBJ1-2; D may be TRBD1 (5 bases). Germline V gene sequence: CDR1 MDHEN, CDR2 SYDVKM. The V end lost 2 bases, the J end lost 8 bases, and 15 bases lay between the germline ends. The length of the CDR3 is 14 residues. CDR3 residues: CASSLISRVDGYTF. The CDR3 DNA is TGTGCCAGCAGTTTAATAAGCAGGGTGGACGGCTACACCTTC.